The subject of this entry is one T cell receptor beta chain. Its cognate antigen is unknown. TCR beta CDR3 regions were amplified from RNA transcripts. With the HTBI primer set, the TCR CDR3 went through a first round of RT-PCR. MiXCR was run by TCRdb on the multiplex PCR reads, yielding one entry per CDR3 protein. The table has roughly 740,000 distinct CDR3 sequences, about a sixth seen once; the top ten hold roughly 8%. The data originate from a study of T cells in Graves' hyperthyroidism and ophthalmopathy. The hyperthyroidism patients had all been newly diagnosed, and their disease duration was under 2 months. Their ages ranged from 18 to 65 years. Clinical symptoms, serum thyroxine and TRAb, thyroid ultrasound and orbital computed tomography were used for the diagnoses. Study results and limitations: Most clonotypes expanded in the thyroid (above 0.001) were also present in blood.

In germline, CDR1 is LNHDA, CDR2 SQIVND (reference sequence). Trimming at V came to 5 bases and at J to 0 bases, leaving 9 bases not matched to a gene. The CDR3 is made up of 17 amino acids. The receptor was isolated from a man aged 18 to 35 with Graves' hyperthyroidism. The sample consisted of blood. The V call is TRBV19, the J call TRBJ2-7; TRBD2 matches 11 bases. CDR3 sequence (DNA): TGTGCCAGTAGTTTACTAGCGGGAGAACTCGGCTCCTACGAGCAGTACTTC. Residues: CASSLLAGELGSYEQYF.